A single sample gave rise to the 2 T cell receptor beta chains below, sequenced in a study of siplizumab effects on memory and regulatory T cells. TCRdb's table, derived via immunoSEQ multiplex PCR, lists solely in-frame clones and lacks some. The table includes roughly 110,000 clones, over 85% detected once. Sequencing was done on a sample of non-Treg CD4+ T cells sorted from blood. The receptors derive from a human donor in good health.

This rearrangement joins TRBV7-9 to TRBJ1-6; D ambiguous. The V gene lost 3 bases and the J gene lost 10 bases, with 10 bases spanning the gap. The V gene's germline CDR1 is SEHNR and CDR2 FQNEAQ (reference sequence). This CDR3 has 13 residues. The CDR3: CASSLGSGSPLHF. CDR3 DNA: TGTGCCAGCAGCTTGGGCAGCGGCTCACCCCTCCACTTT.

The chain links TRBV6-6 to TRBJ1-6; TRBD1 matches at 10 bases. The V segment lost 6 bases and the J segment 8 bases; nucleotides outside the gene matches: 7. Germline CDR1 MNHNY, CDR2 SVGAGI (reference sequence). The CDR3 totals 15 residues. CDR3 DNA: TGTGCCAGCAGGCCGGGACAGGGGAGGGATTCACCCCTCCACTTT. Translating gives CASRPGQGRDSPLHF.